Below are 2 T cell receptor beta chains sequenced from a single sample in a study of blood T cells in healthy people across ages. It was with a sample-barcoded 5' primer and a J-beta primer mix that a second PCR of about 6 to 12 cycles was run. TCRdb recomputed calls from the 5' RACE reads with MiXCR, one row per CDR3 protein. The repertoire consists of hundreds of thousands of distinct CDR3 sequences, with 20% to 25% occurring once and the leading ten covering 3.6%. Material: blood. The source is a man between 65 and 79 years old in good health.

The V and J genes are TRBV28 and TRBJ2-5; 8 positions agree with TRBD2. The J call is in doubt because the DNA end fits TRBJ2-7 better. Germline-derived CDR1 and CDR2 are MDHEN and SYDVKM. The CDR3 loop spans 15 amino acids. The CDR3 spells CASSSPGLVGYEQYF. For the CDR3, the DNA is TGTGCCAGCTCGAGCCCGGGACTAGTAGGCTACGAGCAGTACTTC.

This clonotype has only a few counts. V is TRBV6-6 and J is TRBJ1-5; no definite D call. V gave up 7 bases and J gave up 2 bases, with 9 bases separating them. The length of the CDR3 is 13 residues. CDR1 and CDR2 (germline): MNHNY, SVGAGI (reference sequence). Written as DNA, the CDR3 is TGTGCCAGCACTCGGGCAGGCAATCAGCCCCAGCATTTT. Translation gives CASTRAGNQPQHF.